These 16 T cell receptor beta chains were all obtained from the same sample, sequenced in a study of T cell responses to AZD1222 COVID-19 vaccine. Data came from immunoSEQ multiplex PCR; TCRdb stores just in-frame clones and leaves some out. The sample gives approximately 110,000 clones, 92% of which show up once; 1% to 1.5% is in the top ten. The sample in question was peripheral blood, obtained on day 0 of AZD1222 vaccination. These receptor sequences come from an adult in good health.

This clone was seen more than once but under ten times. The chain employs TRBV5-1 and TRBJ2-4; D might be TRBD1 (6 bases). CDR3 length: 14 amino acids. V lost 4 bases and J lost 2, with 10 bases in between. Germline loops: CDR1 SGHRS, CDR2 YFSETQ. CDR3 residues: CASSLGQTKNIQYF. The CDR3 nucleotides are TGCGCCAGCAGCCTTGGACAGACCAAAAACATTCAGTACTTC.

The chain carries TRBV7-9 and TRBJ2-1, with D possibly being TRBD1 or TRBD2 (7 bases each). The CDR3 sequence is 15 residues long. The V and J ends lost 6 bases and 5 bases respectively, with 17 bases between them. Germline V gene lookup returns CDR1 SEHNR and CDR2 FQNEAQ (reference sequence). The CDR3, as DNA: TGTGCCAGCAGTCCAAGGCCAGGGGGGGACAATGAGCAGTTCTTC. This codes for CASSPRPGGDNEQFF.

V gene TRBV28 combines with J gene TRBJ2-2, with TRBD2 matching over 7 bases. Germline values: CDR1 MDHEN, CDR2 SYDVKM. The CDR3 contains 16 residues. With 3 bases clipped from V and 6 bases from J, the junction kept 10 bases outside the gene matches. CDR3 sequence reads: CASSFGGSYLPGELFF. The CDR3 DNA sequence: TGTGCCAGCAGTTTCGGCGGGAGTTATCTACCCGGGGAGCTGTTTTTT.

The genes are TRBV12-3 or TRBV12-4 and TRBJ1-3; D is uncertain. The CDR3 spans 11 residues. V lost 8 bases and J 3 bases, leaving 5 bases between the germline ends. The CDR3 here is CASLRGNTIYF. The CDR3, as DNA: TGTGCCAGCCTCCGTGGAAACACCATATATTTT.

The chain combines TRBV6-2 or TRBV6-3 with TRBJ1-6; D not certain. The germline CDR1 and CDR2 sequences are MNHEY and SVGEGT. Trimming took 2 bases from V and 6 from J, leaving 8 bases between them. There are 14 residues in the CDR3. CDR3 sequence: CASSYRQANSPLHF. CDR3 DNA sequence: TGTGCCAGCAGTTACCGGCAGGCTAATTCACCCCTCCACTTT.

The rearrangement uses TRBV18 and TRBJ2-7; perhaps D is TRBD1 or TRBD2 (5 bases each). The CDR3 extends over 14 amino acids. Trimming took 5 bases from V and 0 from J, leaving 11 bases between them. The V gene's germline CDR1 is KGHSH and CDR2 LQKENI. The CDR3 bases are TGTGCCAGCTCAACGGGACCGACCTCCTACGAGCAGTACTTC. Residues: CASSTGPTSYEQYF.

This chain connects TRBV7-3 to TRBJ2-1; D might be TRBD2 (6 bases). The CDR3 sequence is 16 residues long. Trimming left V 5 bases short and J 2 bases short, with 16 bases between. Looked up from germline, CDR1 is SGHTA and CDR2 is FQGTGA. CDR3 nucleotide sequence: TGTGCCAGCAGCCTCAGGCTCGGGGGAGCCTACAATGAGCAGTTCTTC. This translates into CASSLRLGGAYNEQFF.

The gene calls are TRBV10-1 and TRBJ1-5; D is unresolved. CDR1 and CDR2 from the germline V gene are WNHNN and SYGVQD (reference sequence). Trimming cost V 10 bases and J 1 base, with 14 bases left between them. This CDR3 contains 14 residues. As DNA, the CDR3 is TGCGCCAACCCCCGGCCCGGGAGCAATCAGCCCCAGCATTTT. Its translation is CANPRPGSNQPQHF.

This clone has more than one count but fewer than ten. This chain's CDR3 is CASSLASDYEQYF. The CDR3 DNA follows: TGCGCCAGCAGCTTGGCCTCAGATTACGAGCAGTACTTC. The chain recombines TRBV5-1 with TRBJ2-7; D is unresolved. Looked up from germline, CDR1 is SGHRS and CDR2 is YFSETQ. The CDR3 has 13 residues. The V end was cut by 0 bases, the J end by 4 bases, with 8 bases between.

The chain has TRBV19 and TRBJ1-4, with 11 bases matching TRBD1. This CDR3 region has 15 residues. Losses at the gene ends were 7 bases for V and 2 bases for J; bases not matched to a gene: 3. Germline-derived CDR1 and CDR2 are LNHDA and SQIVND (reference sequence). CDR3: CASTRTGGTNEKLFF. The DNA for the CDR3 is TGTGCCAGTACCCGGACAGGGGGCACTAATGAAAAACTGTTTTTT.

This clone was seen a single time. The V call is TRBV5-1, the J call TRBJ2-1; tentative D call: TRBD1 (6 bases). Germline-derived CDR1 and CDR2 are SGHRS and YFSETQ. Trimming left V 4 bases short and J 0 bases short, with 11 bases between. The length of the CDR3 is 15 residues. The CDR3 DNA reads as TGCGCCAGCAGCCCACAGGGTAGCTCCTACAATGAGCAGTTCTTC. This codes for CASSPQGSSYNEQFF.

The gene calls are TRBV2 and TRBJ2-3; D may match TRBD1 or TRBD2 (5 bases each). Trimming left V 1 base short and J 4 bases short, with 9 bases between. The CDR3 runs to 14 residues. Germline CDR1 is SNHLY and CDR2 is FYNNEI. CDR3 amino acids: CASSEGRGADTQYF. The DNA for the CDR3 is TGTGCCAGCAGTGAAGGCCGAGGGGCAGATACGCAGTATTTT.

This rearrangement joins TRBV6-1 to TRBJ1-4; D gene unclear. Germline CDR1 and CDR2: MNHNS and SASEGT. This CDR3 has 14 amino acids. V lost 3 bases and J lost 0, with 5 bases in between. The CDR3 reads CASSDGATNEKLFF. The CDR3 bases are TGTGCCAGCAGTGACGGGGCAACTAATGAAAAACTGTTTTTT.

This clone was observed a few times. The V and J genes are TRBV7-8 and TRBJ2-7; 7 bases match TRBD1. J gave up 4 bases and V 6 bases, and 3 bases lay outside the gene matches. Germline CDR1 is SGHVS and CDR2 is FQNEAQ. There are 12 residues in the CDR3. The CDR3 protein is CASSWDSYEQYF. The CDR3 nucleotides read TGTGCCAGCAGTTGGGACAGTTACGAGCAGTACTTC.

V gene TRBV28 combines with J gene TRBJ1-2; 11 nucleotides line up with TRBD1. Unmatched junction bases numbered 2, after V lost 4 bases and J lost 4 bases. Germline values: CDR1 MDHEN, CDR2 SYDVKM. There are 14 residues in the CDR3. The CDR3 sequence: CASSSGQGAYGYTF. The CDR3 DNA follows: TGTGCCAGCAGTTCCGGACAGGGGGCCTATGGCTACACCTTC.

The J gene is TRBJ1-1, the V gene TRBV18; a weak D match, TRBD1 (5 bases). Germline V lookup: CDR1 KGHSH, CDR2 LQKENI. The ends were cut back, 5 bases at V and 3 bases at J, with 7 bases in the middle. The CDR3 runs 12 residues. This CDR3 reads CASSSGDTEAFF. The CDR3 DNA follows: TGTGCCAGCTCATCGGGGGACACTGAAGCTTTCTTT.